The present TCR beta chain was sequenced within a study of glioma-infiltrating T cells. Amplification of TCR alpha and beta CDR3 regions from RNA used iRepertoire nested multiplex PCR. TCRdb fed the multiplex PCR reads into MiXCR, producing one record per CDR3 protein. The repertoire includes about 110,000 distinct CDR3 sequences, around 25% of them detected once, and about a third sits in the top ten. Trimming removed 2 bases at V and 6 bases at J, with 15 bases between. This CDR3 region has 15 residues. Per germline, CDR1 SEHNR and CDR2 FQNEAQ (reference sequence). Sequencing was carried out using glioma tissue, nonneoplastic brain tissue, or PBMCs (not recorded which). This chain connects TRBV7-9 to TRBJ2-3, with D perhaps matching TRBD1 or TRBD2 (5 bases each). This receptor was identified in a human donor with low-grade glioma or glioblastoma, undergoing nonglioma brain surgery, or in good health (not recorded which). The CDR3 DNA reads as TGTGCCAGCAGCTTAAGGGGCCTCACGGGGGATACGCAGTATTTT. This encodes CASSLRGLTGDTQYF. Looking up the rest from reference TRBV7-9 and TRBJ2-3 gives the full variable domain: DTGVSQNPRHKITKRGQNVTFRCDPISEHNRLYWYRQTLGQGPEFLTYFQNEAQLEKSRLLSDRFSAERPKGSFSTLEIQRTEQGDSAMYLCASSLRGLTGDTQYFGPGTRLTVL.